Presented here are 24 T cell receptor beta chains from one specimen sequenced in a study of tumor and adjacent non-tumor tissue in lung cancer (dated by TCRdb to 2016 to 2019). Libraries were made using multiplex PCR. TCRdb lists the instrument as Illumina HiSeq 2500. TCRbeta libraries were constructed through three rounds of nested PCR with primers (Table S4) according to protocols modified from ARM-PCR. Starting from the raw public reads, TCRdb applied fastp trimming at Q25, assembled clones with MiXCR and retained in-frame beta chains. Records with the same CDR3 protein are collapsed into one entry carrying the most frequent genes and DNA. This sample holds under 100,000 distinct CDR3 sequences; around 65% were observed only once. The ten largest clones capture more than 14% of the sample. RNA was isolated from bulk unsorted tissue, and RNA quality was assessed with a NanoDrop ND-1000 and an Agilent 2100.

The sample consisted of lung tumor tissue. Every receptor here comes from a man between 65 and 85 years old with non-small cell lung cancer.

The chain employs TRBV11-3 and TRBJ2-3; D is possibly TRBD1 or TRBD2 (5 bases each). Per germline, CDR1 SGHNT and CDR2 YENEEA. The CDR3 spans 15 residues. The V and J ends lost 3 bases and 3 bases respectively, with 13 bases between them. Here the CDR3 reads CASSFGTESTDTQYF. The CDR3 DNA is TGTGCCAGCAGCTTTGGGACGGAGAGTACAGATACGCAGTATTTT.

The chain carries TRBV2 and TRBJ2-5; D remains ambiguous. Trimming pared 4 bases from V and 5 bases from J, leaving 5 bases between. The germline V gene has CDR1 SNHLY and CDR2 FYNNEI. The CDR3 is made up of 11 amino acids. CDR3 residues: CASSAEETQYF. The CDR3 DNA reads TGTGCCAGCAGTGCCGAGGAGACCCAGTACTTC.

This clonotype was seen more than once but under ten times. This clone may be a read error of a much larger clone one base away. The chain is built from TRBV6-5 and TRBJ2-7; 9 positions match TRBD2. Germline assignment: CDR1 MNHEY and CDR2 SVGAGI. The CDR3 contains 13 residues. The DNA for the CDR3 is TGTACCAGCAGTTACTATACTAGCGGGGAGCAGTACTTC. Translation: CTSSYYTSGEQYF.

The CDR3 here is CATSSRDRGIHEQFF. DNA of the CDR3: TGTGCCACCAGCAGTAGAGACAGGGGTATCCATGAGCAGTTCTTC. The chain uses TRBV15 and TRBJ2-1; 8 bases are shared with TRBD1. Trimming at V came to 3 bases and at J to 8 bases, leaving 9 bases not matched to a gene. This CDR3 contains 15 residues. The germline CDR1 and CDR2 sequences are LNHNV and YYDKDF (reference sequence).

Comment on this clonotype: It may be a read error: a sequence one base away is much more abundant. V gene TRBV7-9 combines with J gene TRBJ2-5; D tentatively fits TRBD1 or TRBD2 (5 bases each). The CDR3 length is 13 residues. CDR1 is SEHNR, CDR2 FQNEAQ, per germline (reference sequence). The chain's CDR3 is CASSLGGGETRYF. DNA of the CDR3: TGTGCCAGCAGCTTAGGTGGGGGAGAGACCCGGTACTTC.

To note about this clonotype: The germline gene is not matched at one end of the junction; a read error may be the cause. This chain connects TRBV29-1 to TRBJ2-6; tentative D call: TRBD1 (5 bases). This CDR3 has 14 residues. CDR1 SQVTM and CDR2 ANQGSEA come from the germline V gene. CDR3 sequence: CSVTVLSGANVLIF. For the CDR3, the DNA is TGCAGCGTTACGGTGCTCTCTGGGGCCAACGTCCTGATTTTC.

The chain combines TRBV29-1 with TRBJ2-1; 10 nucleotides line up with TRBD2. The V gene end was trimmed by 6 bases and the J gene end by 10 bases; junction bases not matched to a gene: 12. The length of the CDR3 is 14 residues. Looked up from germline, CDR1 is SQVTM and CDR2 is ANQGSEA. The CDR3 here is CSVVTSGSFGEQFF. Written as DNA, the CDR3 is TGCAGCGTCGTGACTAGCGGGTCCTTCGGAGAGCAGTTCTTC.

In its sample, this clonotype was seen a few times. This rearrangement joins TRBV7-2 to TRBJ2-3; D is undetermined. The length of the CDR3 is 11 residues. Per the germline V gene, CDR1 is SGHTA and CDR2 is FQGNSA. Trimming left V 3 bases short and J 6 bases short, with 4 bases between. CDR3 loop: CASSFRDTQYF. The CDR3 nucleotides are TGTGCCAGCAGCTTTCGGGATACGCAGTATTTT.

Note on this clonotype: A much larger clone lies one base from this, so it may be a read error. The chain links TRBV12-3 or TRBV12-4 to TRBJ2-7; TRBD1 matches at 8 bases. This CDR3 comprises 15 residues. For the CDR3, the DNA is TGTGCCAGCAGTCCCCAGGGGGCGCGAATCTACGGGCAGTACTTC. This gives the protein CASSPQGARIYGQYF.

Of note for this clonotype: This may arise from a read error, as a much more abundant clone is one base away. This sequence joins TRBV6-6 and TRBJ2-7, with 7 bases matching TRBD1. The trim removed 2 bases at V and 5 bases at J, leaving 6 bases unmatched. The CDR3 is 14 amino acids. Germline CDR1 is MNHNY and CDR2 is SVGAGI (reference sequence). The CDR3 region is CASSYPTRGHEQYF. The CDR3 DNA is TGTGCCAGCAGTTACCCGACAAGGGGGCACGAGCAGTACTTC.

Regarding this clonotype: This could be a read error, since a much larger clone is one nucleotide away. The rearrangement joins TRBV6-6 to TRBJ2-1, with D perhaps matching TRBD2 (6 bases). This CDR3 contains 10 residues. The germline V gene has CDR1 MNHNY and CDR2 SVGAGI (reference sequence). V was trimmed by 7 bases and J by 14 bases, leaving 12 bases between them. The CDR3 here is CASIGLREFF. Here the CDR3 DNA reads TGTGCCAGCATCGGACTACGAGAGTTCTTC.

Turning to this clonotype: One junction end disagrees with the germline gene, perhaps due to a read error. The chain links TRBV7-9 to TRBJ1-1, with D perhaps matching TRBD1 (5 bases). The CDR3 is 14 residues long. The germline CDR1 and CDR2 sequences are SEHNR and FQNEAQ (reference sequence). CDR3 coding DNA: TGTTCCAGCAGCCCAGAGGGCGGGGGTACTGAAGCTTTCTTT. This sequence encodes CSSSPEGGGTEAFF.

A word on this clonotype: A read error is possible here, since a much larger clone lies one base away. This chain joins TRBV14 and TRBJ2-1, with D perhaps TRBD2 (5 bases). There are 13 residues in the CDR3. CDR1 SGHDN and CDR2 FVKESK come from the germline V gene. CDR3 nucleotides: TGTGACAGCAGCCAAGCTAGACGGGGTGAGCAGTTCTTC. It encodes CDSSQARRGEQFF. Based on the CDR3 plus reference TRBV14 and TRBJ2-1, the full variable domain is EAGVTQFPSHSVIEKGQTVTLRCDPISGHDNLYWYRRVMGKEIKFLLHFVKESKQDESGMPNNRFLAERTGGTYSTLKVQPAELEDSGVYFCDSSQARRGEQFFGPGTRLTVL.

This clonotype was recorded many times. The gene calls are TRBV4-1 and TRBJ1-5; no reliable D call. Trimming cost V 4 bases and J 9 bases, with 13 bases left between them. Germline V gene lookup returns CDR1 MGHRA and CDR2 YSYEKL. The CDR3 sequence is 13 residues long. DNA for the CDR3: TGCGCCAGCAGCCCCGAACGGAACAGGCCCCAGCATTTT. Amino acid sequence: CASSPERNRPQHF.

A word on this clonotype: This may be a read error: a much more frequent sequence differs by one nucleotide. This chain links TRBV6-1 with TRBJ1-5, with 7 bases aligning to TRBD1. Germline assignment: CDR1 MNHNS and CDR2 SASEGT. The CDR3 totals 13 residues. Here the CDR3 reads CACSDRDNQPQHF. The DNA for the CDR3 is TGTGCCTGCAGTGACAGGGACAATCAGCCCCAGCATTTT.

This clonotype has just a few counts. CDR3 in DNA: TGTGCCAGCGGACACAGATTCGAGTATGGCTACACCTTC. As protein: CASGHRFEYGYTF. The rearrangement uses TRBV7-2 and TRBJ1-2; TRBD1 is a possible D gene (5 bases). This CDR3 has 13 residues. Deletions cut 8 bases from V and 5 bases from J, with 15 bases between. Germline assignment: CDR1 SGHTA and CDR2 FQGNSA.

A note on this clonotype: As the CDR3 is not closed by the conserved phenylalanine or tryptophan, this likely results from a read error. The chain recombines TRBV11-3 with TRBJ2-7, with D tentatively TRBD2 (6 bases). Germline CDR1 is SGHNT and CDR2 is YENEEA. The CDR3 loop spans 16 amino acids. Deletions cut 5 bases from V and 2 bases from J, with 19 bases between. The CDR3 coding sequence is TGTGCCAGCAGCACCCGTAGCGGTAGGACAACCTACGAGCAGTACTTA. The encoded protein is CASSTRSGRTTYEQYL.

Note on this clonotype: Without the conserved terminal phenylalanine or tryptophan, this CDR3 likely stems from a read error. The chain recombines TRBV29-1 with TRBJ1-1; D uncertain. V was shortened by 6 bases and J by 5 bases, with 13 bases between the two germline ends. The CDR3 consists of 12 residues. From germline, CDR1 is SQVTM and CDR2 ANQGSEA. The CDR3 loop is CSVAGSGTEAFL. CDR3 sequence (DNA): TGCAGCGTCGCGGGTTCGGGTACTGAAGCTTTCCTT.

Concerning this clonotype itself: This may stem from a read error, because a much larger clone lies one nucleotide away. The chain uses TRBV20-1 and TRBJ2-3; a possible D gene is TRBD2 (5 bases). CDR3 size: 12 residues. The germline V gene encodes CDR1 DFQATT and CDR2 SNEGSKA (reference sequence). CDR3 sequence (DNA): TGCAATGCTAGATCTAGCCAGAGTACGCAGTATTTT. It yields the protein CNARSSQSTQYF.

A note on this clonotype: One end of the junction is discordant with germline, which a read error may explain. The chain joins TRBV6-5 to TRBJ2-4; 7 bases map to TRBD1. This CDR3 has 14 residues. Germline CDR1 is MNHEY and CDR2 is SVGAGI. CDR3 protein: CASTTGTAKNIEYF. CDR3 nucleotide sequence: TGTGCCAGCACTACCGGGACAGCCAAAAACATTGAGTACTTC.

Concerning this clonotype: A read error may account for a junction end that differs from germline. V usage is TRBV4-1 and J usage is TRBJ1-2; D is perhaps TRBD1 (5 bases). CDR1 MGHRA and CDR2 YSYEKL come from the germline V gene. The CDR3 extends over 13 amino acids. Written as DNA, the CDR3 is TGCACCAGCAGCCAAGGGGTTCGGGATGGCTACACCTTC. It yields the protein CTSSQGVRDGYTF.

This clonotype has at least ten counts. CDR3 nucleotide sequence: TGTGCCAGCAGCCGAGAACAGGGAGGGGAGGCTTTCTTT. This sequence encodes CASSREQGGEAFF. The chain couples TRBV5-4 to TRBJ1-1; D may be TRBD1 (6 bases). Germline CDR1 reads SGHNT; CDR2 reads YYREEE (reference sequence). V was trimmed by 4 bases and J by 11 bases, leaving 18 bases between them. The CDR3 contains 13 residues.

Of note for this clonotype: A read error may produce the germline difference seen at one junction end. The chain recombines TRBV30 with TRBJ2-1; 7 bases fit TRBD2. The CDR3 contains 16 residues. The germline CDR1 and CDR2 sequences are GTSNPN and SVGIG (reference sequence). The CDR3: CAWSAGGFSSYNEQLF. The CDR3 coding sequence is TGTGCCTGGAGTGCCGGGGGGTTCAGCTCCTACAATGAGCAGCTCTTC.

In the case of this clonotype: No conserved phenylalanine or tryptophan is present at the end of the CDR3, so a read error is the likely explanation. V is TRBV12-3 or TRBV12-4 and J is TRBJ2-2; D ambiguous. V was shortened by 6 bases and J by 6 bases, with 11 bases between the two germline ends. The CDR3 covers 13 residues. The CDR3 DNA reads as TGTGCCAGCAGCAGATTTCGCGCCGGGGAGCTGTTTCTT. This gives the protein CASSRFRAGELFL.